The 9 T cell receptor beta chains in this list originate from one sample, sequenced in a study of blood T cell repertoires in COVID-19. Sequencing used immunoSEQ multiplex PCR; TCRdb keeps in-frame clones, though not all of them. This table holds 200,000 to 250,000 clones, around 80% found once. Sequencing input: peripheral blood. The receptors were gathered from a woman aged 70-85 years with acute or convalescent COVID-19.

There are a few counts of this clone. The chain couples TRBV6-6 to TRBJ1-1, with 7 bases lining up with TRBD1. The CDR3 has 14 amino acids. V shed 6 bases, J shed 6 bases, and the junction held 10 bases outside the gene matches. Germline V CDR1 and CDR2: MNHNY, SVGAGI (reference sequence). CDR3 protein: CASSSLDRAPEAFF. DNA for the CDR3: TGTGCCAGCAGCTCTCTCGACAGGGCCCCTGAAGCTTTCTTT.

CDR3 DNA sequence: TGTGCCACCAGCAGAGAGAGGGACAGGGGATACGAGCAGTACTTC. Translating gives CATSRERDRGYEQYF. This chain links TRBV15 with TRBJ2-7; 10 bases fit TRBD1. The CDR3 is 15 residues long. Germline CDR1 LNHNV, CDR2 YYDKDF (reference sequence). V trimming: 0 bases; J trimming: 4 bases; junction bases outside the gene matches: 3.

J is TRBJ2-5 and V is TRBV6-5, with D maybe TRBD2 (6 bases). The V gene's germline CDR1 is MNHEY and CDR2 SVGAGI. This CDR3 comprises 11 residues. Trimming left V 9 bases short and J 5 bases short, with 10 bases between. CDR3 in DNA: TGTGCCAGTGTTCGGGGGGAGACCCAGTACTTC. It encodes CASVRGETQYF.

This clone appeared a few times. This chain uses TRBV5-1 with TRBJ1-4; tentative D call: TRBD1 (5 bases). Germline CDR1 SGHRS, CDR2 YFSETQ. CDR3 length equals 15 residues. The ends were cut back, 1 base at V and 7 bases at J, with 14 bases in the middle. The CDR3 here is CASSLRWGEAEKLFF. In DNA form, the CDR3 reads TGCGCCAGCAGCTTGCGGTGGGGGGAGGCTGAAAAACTGTTTTTT.

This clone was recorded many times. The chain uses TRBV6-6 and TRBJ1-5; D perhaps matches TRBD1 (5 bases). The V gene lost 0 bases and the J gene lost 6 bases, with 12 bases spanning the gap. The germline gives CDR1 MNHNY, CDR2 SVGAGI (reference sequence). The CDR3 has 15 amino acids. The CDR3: CASSYSTRDGQPQHF. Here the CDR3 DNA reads TGTGCCAGCAGTTACTCGACCAGGGATGGTCAGCCCCAGCATTTT.

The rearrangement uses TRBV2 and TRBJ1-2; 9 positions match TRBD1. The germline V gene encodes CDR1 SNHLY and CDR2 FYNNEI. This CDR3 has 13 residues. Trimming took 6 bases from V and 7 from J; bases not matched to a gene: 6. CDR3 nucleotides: TGTGCCAGCAGCGGACAGGGGCTGCGTGGCTACACCTTC. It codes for CASSGQGLRGYTF.

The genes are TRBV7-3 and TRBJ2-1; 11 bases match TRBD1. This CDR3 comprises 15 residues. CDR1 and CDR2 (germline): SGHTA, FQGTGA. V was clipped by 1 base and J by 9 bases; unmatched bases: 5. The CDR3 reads CASSLMGQGVGEQFF. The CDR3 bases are TGTGCCAGCAGCTTAATGGGACAGGGGGTTGGTGAGCAGTTCTTC.

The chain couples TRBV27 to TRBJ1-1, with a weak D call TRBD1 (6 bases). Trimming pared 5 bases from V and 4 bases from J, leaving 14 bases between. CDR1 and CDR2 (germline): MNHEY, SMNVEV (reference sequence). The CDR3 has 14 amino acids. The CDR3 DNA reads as TGTGCCAGCAGTCAATCGGCCAGGGGCACTGAAGCTTTCTTT. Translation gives CASSQSARGTEAFF.

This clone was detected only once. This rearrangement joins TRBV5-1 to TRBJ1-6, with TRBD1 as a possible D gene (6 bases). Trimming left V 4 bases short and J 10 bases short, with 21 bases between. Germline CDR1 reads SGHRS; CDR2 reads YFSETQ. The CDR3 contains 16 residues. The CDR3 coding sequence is TGCGCCAGCAGCCTAAGGACAGCCAAGGGCGCGTCACCCCTCCACTTT. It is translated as CASSLRTAKGASPLHF.